The TCR beta chain under discussion was sequenced for a study of blood T cell repertoires in COVID-19. The wider study: COVID-19 samples collected from the United States, Italy and Spain covered acute and convalescent phases. Sample material is recorded as cDNA or gDNA derived from T cells, B-cell-depleted T cells, or PBMCs.

The CDR3 covers 13 residues. Trimming cost V 7 bases and J 8 bases; bases outside gene matches: 4. Methods used by the authors: Quantification of nucleated cells was approximated via reference gene primer amplification. This table comes from immunoSEQ multiplex PCR, and its TCRdb copy is limited to in-frame clones, with some not included. V and J calls and clone size are copied from that table; D and trimming were computed from the DNA. Of roughly 250,000 clones listed, 84% are singletons. The sample taken for sequencing was peripheral blood. The TCR was taken from a human donor in a cohort sampled during active COVID-19. The J gene is TRBJ2-6, the V gene TRBV12-3 or TRBV12-4, with 8 bases identical to TRBD1. The CDR3: CASKAGGPNVLTF. The CDR3 DNA follows: TGTGCCAGCAAGGCAGGGGGCCCCAACGTCCTGACTTTC.